This TCR beta chain was recovered during a study of T cell responses to AZD1222 COVID-19 vaccine (dated by TCRdb to about 2021). At the level of the whole study: TCR sequencing was performed for 230 to 250 trial participants, of whom around 200 were given two doses of AZD1222 and around 26 were given two doses of MenACWY control vaccine. Trial participants were enrolled by age into subgroups of 18-55, 56-69 and 70-plus years, and roughly 160, 29 and 62 TCR-sequenced participants, respectively, were included in these subgroups.

The CDR3 regions of human TCRbeta chains were subjected to immunosequencing. Per the source publication's procedure: TCRs in the repertoires were matched against a reference library of SARS-CoV-2-specific TCRs that had been generated with the MIRA antigen-specificity platform. Breadth meant the fraction of unique TCRs that were SARS-CoV-2-associated, whereas depth meant the fraction of total T cells that were SARS-CoV-2-associated. Each spike-specific TCR was assigned to its reactive spike region and to a CD4 or CD8 class using the MIRA data. Log10-transformed breadth and depth values were compared by one-way ANOVA with Sidak's multiple comparisons tests. The immuneACCESS repertoire file appears here via TCRdb, limited to in-frame rearrangements. These files lack a portion of the clones; in checked studies, under half of the deficit traces to unresolved V genes, and the cause of the others is not known. The DNA gave D and trimming, while V, J and clone size come from that table. This sample lists more than 90,000 clones; about 90% were detected once. The top ten clones comprise roughly 10% of the sample.

Overall study results and their limits: After two AZD1222 doses, both the breadth and the depth of spike-specific TCRs were significantly higher than at day 0 and than in MenACWY recipients. Participants were mostly white British, with more females than males. The authors suggested clonal diversity may have been underestimated. Vaccine-associated CD4 TCRs spanned the whole spike protein, with dominant responses in regions 160-218 and 743-854. The 56-69-year group was small, and its depth increase did not reach significance, likely because of low power. Nearly half of unique spike-specific TCRs reportedly recognized epitopes outside regions mutated in the B.1.351 and B.1.1.7 variants. Because no samples from the day 14 peak response were available, repertoires could be characterized only after the peak T cell response. Conclusions about previously exposed vaccinees were limited because only a handful of AZD1222 recipients were SARS-CoV-2 seropositive at baseline.

The intended sense of this specimen's time point label: about 28 days (+/-7) after the second vaccine dose. AZD1222 recipients whose second dose came at about 4 weeks and those whose second dose came at about 12 weeks were combined into one group, since spike-specific TCR depth and breadth did not differ between the two schedules. Vaccinee samples came from UK trials COV001 and COV002, including a single-blind randomized controlled phase 2/3 trial of AZD1222 (ChAdOx1 nCoV-19) in healthy adults. For TCRbeta chain sequencing, PBMC samples were collected from trial participants at day 0 and at day 28 after the second dose. As regards this clone: The specificity of this receptor is unknown. No qualities accompany the bases; no much larger clone lies one base away.

There are 14 amino acids in the CDR3, from cysteine to phenylalanine inclusive. The retained sequence is limited to the CDR3, 42 bases, with the frame set at the first base. CDR1 and CDR2 are drawn from the germline V gene (reference sequence): LGHDT, YNNKEL. Trimming costs V 4 bases and J 6 bases, and their ends lie 14 bases apart. Recombination joined TRBV3-1 (or the pseudogene TRBV3-2) with TRBJ2-3, with the D segment identity uncertain. Material: peripheral blood, obtained 28 days after the second AZD1222 dose. The clonotype comes from an adult who received the AZD1222 COVID-19 vaccine. This receptor carries the CDR3 CASSRFVTADTQYF. DNA sequence: TGTGCCAGCAGCCGTTTCGTTACAGCTGATACGCAGTATTTT.